Each of the 16 T cell receptor beta chains below was sequenced from the same sample in a study of blood T cell repertoires in COVID-19. Profiled with immunoSEQ multiplex PCR; TCRdb holds only in-frame clones, not every one. The profile shows under 150,000 clones, under 90% of them singletons. The sequencing input was PBMCs or T cells enriched from blood (not recorded which). The source is a man aged 40-50 years with acute COVID-19.

J is TRBJ2-1 and V is TRBV7-9; a possible D gene is TRBD2 (6 bases). V lost 8 bases to trimming and J lost 6 bases, with 14 bases between them. Germline V gene sequence: CDR1 SEHNR, CDR2 FQNEAQ (reference sequence). There are 13 residues in the CDR3. The CDR3, as DNA: TGTGCCAGCGCCGGAGGGCCGAGCAATGAGCAGTTCTTC. It yields the protein CASAGGPSNEQFF. The entire variable domain, with the rest obtained from reference TRBV7-9 and TRBJ2-1, is as follows: DTGVSQNPRHKITKRGQNVTFRCDPISEHNRLYWYRQTLGQGPEFLTYFQNEAQLEKSRLLSDRFSAERPKGSFSTLEIQRTEQGDSAMYLCASAGGPSNEQFFGPGTRLTVL.

The CDR3 protein is CASRADFALVLTF. The DNA of the CDR3 is TGTGCCAGCAGGGCGGACTTCGCCCTCGTCCTGACTTTC. This chain uses TRBV2 with TRBJ2-6, with D possibly TRBD2 on 5 matching bases. Trimming removed 6 bases from V and 12 bases from J, with 15 bases in between. CDR1 is SNHLY and CDR2 is FYNNEI in the germline V gene. CDR3 length equals 13 residues.

This chain connects TRBV27 to TRBJ1-5, with D maybe TRBD1 (5 bases). Per the germline V gene, CDR1 is MNHEY and CDR2 is SMNVEV (reference sequence). The CDR3 length is 13 residues. V gave up 5 bases and J gave up 7 bases, with 12 bases separating them. CDR3 DNA sequence: TGTGCCAGCAGTCTACAGGAAGACCAGCCCCAGCATTTT. This translates into CASSLQEDQPQHF.

The V call is TRBV18, the J call TRBJ2-2, with 12 bases fitting TRBD1. CDR1 is KGHSH and CDR2 is LQKENI in the germline V gene. J was trimmed by 0 bases and V by 6 bases; bases with no gene match: 17. The CDR3 spans 21 residues. Here the CDR3 reads CASSRGTGGRIPFTNTGELFF. The CDR3 bases are TGTGCCAGCTCGCGCGGGACAGGGGGCAGGATTCCCTTTACGAACACCGGGGAGCTGTTTTTT. Based on the CDR3 plus reference TRBV18 and TRBJ2-2, the full variable domain is NAGVMQNPRHLVRRRGQEARLRCSPMKGHSHVYWYRQLPEEGLKFMVYLQKENIIDESGMPKERFSAEFPKEGPSILRIQQVVRGDSAAYFCASSRGTGGRIPFTNTGELFFGEGSRLTVL.

The chain employs TRBV11-3 and TRBJ2-2; 11 positions agree with TRBD2. The ends lost 3 bases at V and 5 bases at J; junction bases unmatched: 11. CDR1 and CDR2 (germline): SGHNT, YENEEA. The CDR3 is 18 residues long. CDR3 residues: CASSFLPKLAGETGELFF. CDR3 nucleotide sequence: TGTGCCAGCAGCTTTCTCCCCAAACTAGCGGGGGAAACCGGGGAGCTGTTTTTT.

The CDR3 bases are TGTGCCAGTAGATCACTAGCGGGGGCGTACAATGAGCAGTTCTTC. As protein: CASRSLAGAYNEQFF. The rearrangement uses TRBV19 and TRBJ2-1, with 11 bases identical to TRBD2. The CDR3 spans 15 residues. From germline, CDR1 is LNHDA and CDR2 SQIVND (reference sequence). The trim removed 6 bases at V and 4 bases at J, leaving 5 bases unmatched.

The genes are TRBV19 and TRBJ2-7, with a tentative D call TRBD1 (6 bases). CDR1 and CDR2 (germline): LNHDA, SQIVND (reference sequence). Trimming took off 3 bases at V and 0 bases at J, with 9 bases between the two ends. CDR3 length: 14 residues. CDR3 DNA sequence: TGTGCCAGTAGTATTGTAGGGGGCTCCTACGAGCAGTACTTC. Protein product: CASSIVGGSYEQYF.

The chain carries TRBV6-4 and TRBJ1-1, with D possibly matching TRBD1 (6 bases). The V gene lost 4 bases and the J gene lost 4 bases, with 13 bases spanning the gap. The CDR3 spans 14 residues. The germline V gene encodes CDR1 MRHNA and CDR2 SNTAGT. The CDR3 DNA follows: TGTGCCAGCAGTGTAAAAGGGGGAGCCACTGAAGCTTTCTTT. Protein: CASSVKGGATEAFF.

This clone was seen only once. CDR3 in amino acids: CAISVANYGYTF. The CDR3 region has the DNA TGTGCCATCAGTGTCGCGAACTATGGCTACACCTTC. The chain employs TRBV10-3 and TRBJ1-2; D unclear. The V end was cut by 4 bases, the J end by 2 bases, with 5 bases between. CDR3 length equals 12 residues. Germline V gene lookup returns CDR1 ENHRY and CDR2 SYGVKD.

The chain uses TRBV29-1 and TRBJ2-6; the D gene is possibly TRBD2 (6 bases). Trimming cost V 1 base and J 0 bases, with 10 bases left between them. The germline gives CDR1 SQVTM, CDR2 ANQGSEA. There are 16 residues in the CDR3. CDR3 nucleotide sequence: TGCAGCGTTGAAGCCTACGGGAGCTCTGGGGCCAACGTCCTGACTTTC. This translates into CSVEAYGSSGANVLTF.

This clone was picked up a small number of times. The chain recombines TRBV11-3 with TRBJ2-1, with 9 bases matching TRBD2. This CDR3 has 17 amino acids. V trimming: 1 base; J trimming: 4 bases; junction bases outside the gene matches: 8. Looked up from germline, CDR1 is SGHNT and CDR2 is YENEEA. Here the CDR3 reads CASSLGAPAGGYNEQFF. The CDR3 DNA reads as TGTGCCAGCAGCTTAGGGGCCCCAGCGGGGGGTTACAATGAGCAGTTCTTC.

This sequence joins TRBV12-3 or TRBV12-4 and TRBJ1-1, with D uncertain. The CDR3 runs 13 residues. The V end was cut by 10 bases, the J end by 1 base, with 13 bases between. The CDR3 DNA reads as TGTGCCACAAGAGGGCCCCAGAACACTGAAGCTTTCTTT. Translation gives CATRGPQNTEAFF.

The V and J genes are TRBV6-5 and TRBJ1-4, with 10 bases matching TRBD1. The V gene end was trimmed by 4 bases and the J gene end by 6 bases; junction bases not matched to a gene: 8. CDR3 length: 16 amino acids. Germline CDR1 reads MNHEY; CDR2 reads SVGAGI. The CDR3, as DNA: TGTGCCAGCAGTTCCCAAACCGGGACAGGGGATGAAAAACTGTTTTTT. Protein product: CASSSQTGTGDEKLFF.

The rearrangement links TRBV28 to TRBJ2-1; TRBD1 matches 11 bases. V lost 6 bases to trimming and J lost 1 base; unmatched junction nucleotides: 5. The CDR3 has 16 residues. Germline assignment: CDR1 MDHEN and CDR2 SYDVKM. The CDR3 here is CASRAGQGASYNEQFF. The DNA for the CDR3 is TGTGCCAGCAGAGCAGGACAGGGGGCTTCCTACAATGAGCAGTTCTTC.

The chain employs TRBV10-3 and TRBJ2-4, with TRBD2 matching over 9 bases. The CDR3 runs to 15 residues. Losses at the gene ends were 4 bases for V and 8 bases for J; bases not matched to a gene: 9. From germline, CDR1 is ENHRY and CDR2 SYGVKD. CDR3 nucleotide sequence: TGTGCCATCAGTGGGGATAGCGGGGGCTGGGACATTCAGTACTTC. Protein: CAISGDSGGWDIQYF.

V is TRBV27 and J is TRBJ2-3; D gene ambiguous. With 3 bases removed from V and 2 bases from J, the gap between germline ends came to 12 bases. The CDR3 extends over 15 amino acids. Germline lookup yields CDR1 MNHEY and CDR2 SMNVEV (reference sequence). CDR3 protein: CASSLFFSLTDTQYF. Written as DNA, the CDR3 is TGTGCCAGCAGTTTGTTTTTTTCCCTCACAGATACGCAGTATTTT.